The source of this T cell receptor (beta chain) is a study of OX40 agonist ivuxolimab in advanced cancers. For context, the study as a whole: Ivuxolimab, which targeted the costimulatory receptor OX40 (CD134), was an agonistic, fully human IgG2 monoclonal antibody. Of the 50 or so patients in dose escalation, about 19 had hepatocellular carcinoma, roughly 15 had melanoma, 9 had renal cell carcinoma and 9 had head and neck cancer. Partial responses occurred in three dose-escalation patients: two with cutaneous melanoma and one with hepatocellular carcinoma. Intravenous ivuxolimab was administered to patients every 2 weeks at six dose levels: 0.01, 0.1, 0.3, 1.5, 3 and 10 mg/kg. The paper describes the monotherapy dose-escalation part (N of about 57 patients) of the phase I trial of ivuxolimab. In the dose-escalation cohort, around four fifths of patients were male, and the mean age was 60 years with a range of roughly 20 to 80. Peripheral TCRbeta sequencing was intended to test whether TCR sequence diversity was altered and clonal T-cell expansion was caused by ivuxolimab. Patients were allowed to have had prior anti-PD-1, anti-PD-L1 or anti-CTLA-4 therapy, and approximately 37% of the dose-escalation patients had been treated with checkpoint inhibitors.

V and J are truncated by 2 bases and 0 bases respectively, leaving an intervening sequence of 8 bases. CDR1 MNHEY and CDR2 SVGAGI are derived from the germline V gene. The cysteine opens and the phenylalanine closes a CDR3 of 15 amino acids. Only the CDR3 part of the read is kept: 45 bases, read in frame from the first base. This clone has a single count. Its antigen is currently not known. Base qualities are not provided; no much larger clone lies one nucleotide away. The trial excluded patients who had a history of autoimmune disease or were on systemic immunosuppression. Peripheral blood for TCR sequencing was drawn from every dose cohort at baseline, at cycle 4 day 1 and at cycle 7 day 1. The samples were drawn from a first-in-human, open-label, multicenter phase I dose-escalation trial of ivuxolimab. Adults with locally advanced or metastatic melanoma, renal cell carcinoma, hepatocellular carcinoma or head and neck squamous cell carcinoma were enrolled in the trial. Before TCR sequencing, CD4+ T cells and CD8+ T cells were sorted from peripheral blood as separate populations.

To sequence the TCRbeta CDR3 region, genomic DNA was isolated from the sorted cells. The immunoSEQ Assay was used to sequence the TCRbeta CDR3 regions. TCRdb holds this immuneACCESS table with in-frame rearrangements only. Some clones are missing; in checked studies, unresolved V genes explain under half, and the rest has no known cause. The sample data list 55,000 to 60,000 clones, and around 85% of these were observed just once. The top ten clones comprise approximately 3% of the sample. What the study reported, not specific to this receptor: The antigen specificity of the clonally expanded peripheral T cells was not determined. Partial responders in the 0.1-3.0 mg/kg groups had among the lowest normalized peripheral clonal expansion, especially among CD8+ T cells. Low levels of normalized T-cell clonal expansion were also seen in some patients who did not respond. After ivuxolimab, expanded clones were on average more numerous among CD8+ T cells than among CD4+ T cells. At doses of 0.1 to 3.0 mg/kg, clonal expansion of both CD4+ and CD8+ T cells in blood was seen between baseline and week 6.

The sequence links TRBV6-5 to TRBJ1-5, with the D gene uncertain. The origin of this receptor is an adult with an advanced solid tumor such as melanoma, head and neck, liver or kidney cancer. Sequenced here: CD4+ or CD8+ T cells sorted from blood, sampled in a trial of the OX40 agonist ivuxolimab. The CDR3 amino acid sequence is: CASSYGRLSNQPQHF. The DNA sequence is given as TGTGCCAGCAGTTACGGGCGGCTTAGCAATCAGCCCCAGCATTTT.